Listed here are 12 T cell receptor beta chains from one sample, sequenced in a study of shared clonotypes between healthy human individuals. TCRdb's copy holds only in-frame clones and misses some; the assay was immunoSEQ multiplex PCR. The sample lists roughly 2,500,000 clones, roughly 93% occurring once. Sequencing was performed on naive CD4+ T cells from PBMCs. As for subset: CD45RA+ positively selected. These receptors were taken from a man younger than 35 in good health. Some clones in this sample may be carry-over from other donors' samples.

Concerning this clone itself: An end of the junction does not agree with germline; a read error may underlie this. The chain carries TRBV28 and TRBJ1-2; no clear D. Per germline, CDR1 MDHEN and CDR2 SYDVKM. This CDR3 spans 14 amino acids. The CDR3 loop reads CASSLSVRLYGYTF. For the CDR3, the DNA is TGTGCCAGCAGCTTATCGGTGCGGCTGTATGGCTACACCTTC.

Note on this clone: Compared with germline, one end of the junction differs, possibly owing to a read error. This chain connects TRBV28 to TRBJ2-1, with TRBD2 matching over 11 bases. CDR3 size: 18 residues. Looked up from germline, CDR1 is MDHEN and CDR2 is SYDVKM. CDR3 protein: CATSGLAGGRSSYNEQFF. CDR3 sequence (DNA): TGTGCCACCAGTGGGCTAGCGGGAGGCAGAAGCTCCTACAATGAGCAGTTCTTC.

The chain uses TRBV9 and TRBJ2-2; TRBD2 matches 7 bases. This CDR3 comprises 14 residues. Germline assignment: CDR1 SGDLS and CDR2 YYNGEE. V dropped 2 bases and J dropped 7; count of bases not matched to a gene: 5. The CDR3, as DNA: TGTGCCAGCAGCGTCGGTGGGAGGGTCGGGGAGCTGTTTTTT. Protein sequence: CASSVGGRVGELFF.

Of note for this clone: At one of its ends the junction is not consistent with the germline gene, which may arise from a read error. The chain carries TRBV5-8 and TRBJ2-1; D may be TRBD1 (5 bases). Germline V gives CDR1 SGHTS, CDR2 YDEGEE. The CDR3 runs to 13 residues. Written as DNA, the CDR3 is TGTGCCAGCAGCCCGCGAACGACTGGGGCCCTTCTCTTC. It specifies CASSPRTTGALLF.

CDR3 coding DNA: TGCGCCAGCAGCCAAGAACCCGTGGGGCACGAGCAGTACTTC. Amino acids: CASSQEPVGHEQYF. This chain connects TRBV4-1 to TRBJ2-7; perhaps TRBD1 as D (5 bases). V was pared by 0 bases and J by 5 bases, with 11 bases between. Germline V lookup: CDR1 MGHRA, CDR2 YSYEKL. The length of the CDR3 is 14 residues.

This chain connects TRBV15 to TRBJ2-5; D is unresolved. Matching the DNA end better, TRBJ2-7 makes the J call doubtful. The V gene's germline CDR1 is LNHNV and CDR2 YYDKDF (reference sequence). The CDR3 runs to 15 residues. The CDR3 is CATSREGKVSYEQYF. The CDR3 nucleotides are TGTGCCACCAGCAGAGAGGGGAAAGTTTCCTACGAGCAGTACTTC.

The chain links TRBV10-1 to TRBJ2-7, with 13 bases that match TRBD2. Germline values: CDR1 WNHNN, CDR2 SYGVQD (reference sequence). This CDR3 region has 17 residues. V gave up 2 bases and J gave up 5 bases; unmatched junction bases: 9. CDR3 loop: CASSEGFGLAGEDEQYF. The CDR3, as DNA: TGCGCCAGCAGTGAGGGGTTTGGACTAGCGGGAGAGGACGAGCAGTACTTC.

To note about this clone: At the DNA level, this CDR3 is encoded by other sequences in the same sample as well. This chain joins TRBV5-1 and TRBJ2-3; 12 bases fit TRBD2. Unmatched junction bases numbered 11, after V lost 4 bases and J lost 2 bases. Germline CDR1 and CDR2: SGHRS and YFSETQ. This CDR3 contains 18 residues. In DNA form, the CDR3 reads TGCGCCAGCAGCCTTGGTGGGCTAGCGGGAGGGTCCACAGATACGCAGTATTTT. This translates into CASSLGGLAGGSTDTQYF.

CDR3 amino acids: CASSIRPPWETQYF. The CDR3 DNA follows: TGTGCCAGTAGTATTCGACCACCCTGGGAGACCCAGTACTTC. The chain recombines TRBV19 with TRBJ2-5, with unresolved D. Trimming removed 3 bases from V and 5 bases from J, with 13 bases in between. The CDR3 length is 14 residues. Per germline, CDR1 LNHDA and CDR2 SQIVND (reference sequence).

The V gene is TRBV11-2, the J gene TRBJ2-7; 8 nucleotides align to TRBD2. The V gene end was trimmed by 0 bases and the J gene end by 2 bases; junction bases not matched to a gene: 6. Per germline, CDR1 SGHAT and CDR2 FQNNGV. The CDR3 runs to 16 residues. In DNA form, the CDR3 reads TGTGCCAGCAGCTTAGAATACCGGGGGGGAGCCTACGAGCAGTACTTC. Protein sequence: CASSLEYRGGAYEQYF.

The chain employs TRBV2 and TRBJ2-1; 10 bases are shared with TRBD2. The CDR3 covers 18 residues. Germline-derived CDR1 and CDR2 are SNHLY and FYNNEI. J was trimmed by 7 bases and V by 2 bases; bases with no gene match: 14. CDR3 DNA: TGTGCCAGCAGTGAATCCGGTGGGGCTAGCGGGAGACGGAATGAGCAGTTCTTC. Residues: CASSESGGASGRRNEQFF.

The V call is TRBV10-3, the J call TRBJ1-1; TRBD1 might be the D (6 bases). With 4 bases removed from V and 6 bases from J, the gap between germline ends came to 18 bases. In germline, CDR1 is ENHRY, CDR2 SYGVKD. The CDR3 runs to 15 residues. The CDR3 sequence: CAISGSDRNNAEAFF. The CDR3 DNA is TGTGCCATCAGTGGTTCCGACAGGAACAACGCTGAAGCTTTCTTT.